Shown below are 25 T cell receptor beta chains from a single sample sequenced in a study of cytomegalovirus exposure and HLA in healthy donors. Method: immunoSEQ multiplex PCR; TCRdb's copy keeps in-frame clones and lacks some. The sample lists around 160,000 clones, about four fifths seen once, with about a tenth in the top ten. The source material was PBMCs. These receptors all stem from a young man in good health and CMV-seropositive.

This clone is a singleton in its sample. The genes are TRBV7-6 and TRBJ2-7, with 9 bases aligning to TRBD1. CDR1 SGHVS and CDR2 FNYEAQ come from the germline V gene. This CDR3 spans 13 amino acids. Trimming at V came to 7 bases and at J to 7 bases, leaving 8 bases not matched to a gene. CDR3 bases: TGTGCCAGCAAACGACAGGGGGTGGGAGAGCAGTACTTC. Translating gives CASKRQGVGEQYF. Full variable domain (outside the CDR3, taken from reference TRBV7-6 and TRBJ2-7): GAGVSQSPRYKVTKRGQDVALRCDPISGHVSLYWYRQALGQGPEFLTYFNYEAQQDKSGLPNDRFSAERPEGSISTLTIQRTEQRDSAMYRCASKRQGVGEQYFGPGTRLTVT.

The CDR3 coding sequence is TGTGCCAGCAGCGTAGGACTTAAAAGAAACTATGGCTACACCTTC. As protein: CASSVGLKRNYGYTF. V is TRBV9 and J is TRBJ1-2; no clear D. V was pared by 0 bases and J by 2 bases, with 11 bases between. In germline, CDR1 is SGDLS, CDR2 YYNGEE. This CDR3 is built from 15 residues.

The CDR3 DNA is TGTGCCAGCTCACCAGCGGGGGCCCGAAACACTGAAGCTTTCTTT. Translated: CASSPAGARNTEAFF. J is TRBJ1-1 and V is TRBV18; TRBD1 is a possible D gene (6 bases). Between the trimmed V and J ends, which lost 2 bases and 2 bases, there was a span of 12 bases. The CDR3 is 15 residues long. The germline V gene encodes CDR1 KGHSH and CDR2 LQKENI.

The rearrangement uses TRBV4-3 and TRBJ2-5, with a weak D call TRBD1 (5 bases). The CDR3 runs 14 residues. Trimming removed 0 bases from V and 3 bases from J, with 8 bases in between. Germline V gene sequence: CDR1 LGHNA, CDR2 YSLEER. This CDR3 is CASSQDSREETQYF. CDR3 DNA sequence: TGCGCCAGCAGCCAAGATAGCAGGGAAGAGACCCAGTACTTC.

The chain has TRBV18 and TRBJ2-2, with TRBD1 identical over 11 bases. Unmatched junction bases numbered 3, after V lost 3 bases and J lost 0 bases. The CDR3 consists of 17 residues. Germline-derived CDR1 and CDR2 are KGHSH and LQKENI. The CDR3 region has the DNA TGTGCCAGCTCACCCTTGGGACAGGGGGCGAACACCGGGGAGCTGTTTTTT. Residues: CASSPLGQGANTGELFF.

CDR3 sequence: CASSEGQGRTDTQYF. DNA for the CDR3: TGTGCCAGCAGTGAGGGACAGGGGAGGACAGATACGCAGTATTTT. The rearrangement uses TRBV6-4 and TRBJ2-3; TRBD1 matches at 10 bases. CDR1 and CDR2 (germline): MRHNA, SNTAGT. Trimming took 3 bases from V and 3 from J; bases not matched to a gene: 3. The CDR3 extends over 15 amino acids.

V is TRBV29-1 and J is TRBJ1-4; 10 bases are a match to TRBD1. After removal of 0 bases from V and 8 bases from J, the junction contained 9 bases not matched to a gene. Looked up from germline, CDR1 is SQVTM and CDR2 is ANQGSEA. This CDR3 is 16 amino acids long. The CDR3 bases are TGCAGCGTTGAAGATATGGCGGACAGGGGGAGGGAAAAACTGTTTTTT. Protein sequence: CSVEDMADRGREKLFF.

The rearrangement joins TRBV4-3 to TRBJ1-2; maybe TRBD1 (6 bases). The CDR3 has 14 amino acids. Germline loops: CDR1 LGHNA, CDR2 YSLEER. The V and J ends lost 3 bases and 2 bases respectively, with 10 bases between them. The CDR3 DNA is TGCGCCAGCAGCCAGGCGGACAGAAACTATGGCTACACCTTC. Encoded protein: CASSQADRNYGYTF.

The chain recombines TRBV28 with TRBJ1-4; D remains ambiguous. This CDR3 region has 14 residues. Germline CDR1 is MDHEN and CDR2 is SYDVKM. With 7 bases removed from V and 8 bases from J, the gap between germline ends came to 17 bases. The CDR3 sequence is CASTRDRGWEKLFF. CDR3 DNA: TGTGCCAGCACCCGGGATAGAGGATGGGAAAAACTGTTTTTT.

The chain employs TRBV29-1 and TRBJ2-3; D is undetermined. This CDR3 contains 11 residues. V was cut by 3 bases and J by 6 bases, with 7 bases left in between. Germline V lookup: CDR1 SQVTM, CDR2 ANQGSEA. The CDR3 nucleotides read TGCAGCGTTGACACAGTGGATACGCAGTATTTT. It translates to CSVDTVDTQYF.

This clone was counted a few times. The CDR3 region has the DNA TGTGCCAGCAGCGTTCGGGGGGGACTAGACCACGAGCAGTACTTC. It codes for CASSVRGGLDHEQYF. The chain links TRBV7-6 to TRBJ2-7, with 8 bases matching TRBD2. V was pared by 5 bases and J by 5 bases, with 11 bases of the junction left unmatched. The CDR3 contains 15 residues. Germline values: CDR1 SGHVS, CDR2 FNYEAQ.

The V and J genes are TRBV28 and TRBJ2-1; 8 bases agree with TRBD2. Looked up from germline, CDR1 is MDHEN and CDR2 is SYDVKM. V was clipped by 7 bases and J by 6 bases; unmatched bases: 8. There are 14 residues in the CDR3. CDR3 region: CASTVAGTGNEQFF. CDR3 nucleotides: TGTGCCAGCACCGTAGCGGGGACGGGCAATGAGCAGTTCTTC.

The genes are TRBV4-3 and TRBJ2-7; 9 nucleotides agree with TRBD2. J gave up 2 bases and V 0 bases, and 11 bases lay outside the gene matches. This CDR3 contains 18 residues. Germline CDR1 and CDR2: LGHNA and YSLEER. The CDR3 here is CASSQDLSGLAGTYEQYF. The CDR3 region has the DNA TGCGCCAGCAGCCAAGATCTTTCTGGGCTAGCGGGGACCTACGAGCAGTACTTC.

The CDR3: CAWAGPEETQYF. CDR3 in DNA: TGTGCCTGGGCAGGGCCTGAAGAGACCCAGTACTTC. The J gene is TRBJ2-5, the V gene TRBV30, with TRBD1 as a possible D gene (5 bases). V dropped 5 bases and J dropped 3 bases, with 10 bases sitting between them. The CDR3 runs to 12 residues. The germline CDR1 and CDR2 sequences are GTSNPN and SVGIG (reference sequence). The variable domain in full, completed from reference TRBV30 and TRBJ2-5, reads SQTIHQWPATLVQPVGSPLSLECTVEGTSNPNLYWYRQAAGRGLQLLFYSVGIGQISSEVPQNLSASRPQDRQFILSSKKLLLSDSGFYLCAWAGPEETQYFGPGTRLLVL.

V is TRBV28 and J is TRBJ1-5; 8 nucleotides align to TRBD1. Per germline, CDR1 MDHEN and CDR2 SYDVKM. Trimming at V came to 5 bases and at J to 6 bases, leaving 9 bases not matched to a gene. This CDR3 is built from 15 residues. The CDR3 reads CASSDGQGLSQPQHF. As DNA, the CDR3 is TGTGCCAGCAGTGACGGACAGGGCTTAAGTCAGCCCCAGCATTTT.

This CDR3 reads CASSKGTGLVGELFF. The CDR3 bases are TGTGCCAGTAGTAAGGGGACAGGGTTAGTCGGGGAGCTGTTTTTT. The chain is built from TRBV19 and TRBJ2-2; 9 bases line up with TRBD1. CDR1 and CDR2 from the germline V gene are LNHDA and SQIVND (reference sequence). Trimming took 4 bases from V and 7 from J; bases not matched to a gene: 7. CDR3 length equals 15 residues.

The chain links TRBV29-1 to TRBJ1-1; maybe TRBD1 (5 bases). Germline V gene sequence: CDR1 SQVTM, CDR2 ANQGSEA. V was trimmed by 4 bases and J by 11 bases, leaving 20 bases between them. This CDR3 spans 13 amino acids. CDR3 loop: CSVAALGDRGAFF. DNA for the CDR3: TGCAGCGTTGCGGCGTTAGGGGACCGGGGGGCTTTCTTT.

The chain employs TRBV6-5 and TRBJ2-3, with 8 nucleotides matching TRBD1. J lost 1 base, V lost 10 bases, and 4 bases had no gene match. This CDR3 has 13 amino acids. Germline loops: CDR1 MNHEY, CDR2 SVGAGI. The CDR3 DNA reads TGTGCCACAGGACAGGGCCGCACAGATACGCAGTATTTT. Translating gives CATGQGRTDTQYF.

V usage is TRBV7-9 and J usage is TRBJ2-7; 13 nucleotides line up with TRBD2. The CDR3 sequence is 16 residues long. Germline V gene lookup returns CDR1 SEHNR and CDR2 FQNEAQ (reference sequence). J lost 0 bases, V lost 4 bases, and 3 bases had no gene match. The CDR3 sequence is CASSSGLAGFSYEQYF. The CDR3 bases are TGTGCCAGCAGCTCGGGACTAGCGGGGTTCTCCTACGAGCAGTACTTC.

V usage is TRBV30 and J usage is TRBJ1-1, with D perhaps matching TRBD1 (5 bases). The CDR3 sequence is 12 residues long. Looked up from germline, CDR1 is GTSNPN and CDR2 is SVGIG (reference sequence). With 8 bases removed from V and 2 bases from J, the gap between germline ends came to 12 bases. The CDR3 DNA is TGTGCCGCTGACCAGGGAAACACTGAAGCTTTCTTT. It translates to CAADQGNTEAFF.

In its sample, this clone was seen once. Other DNA sequences in the same sample also yield this CDR3. This chain links TRBV5-1 with TRBJ1-4; 9 bases are shared with TRBD1. Germline V lookup: CDR1 SGHRS, CDR2 YFSETQ. CDR3 size: 14 residues. Trimming removed 1 base from V and 5 bases from J; junction bases left unmatched: 0. Written as DNA, the CDR3 is TGCGCCAGCAGCTTGACAGGGGGCAATGAAAAACTGTTTTTT. Encoded protein: CASSLTGGNEKLFF.

The chain recombines TRBV28 with TRBJ2-7, with 11 nucleotides matching TRBD2. CDR3 length equals 14 residues. Germline V CDR1 and CDR2: MDHEN, SYDVKM. The ends lost 3 bases at V and 2 bases at J; junction bases unmatched: 0. In nucleotides, the CDR3 is TGTGCCAGCAGTTTGACTAGCGGGGCCTACGAGCAGTACTTC. Translated, it gives CASSLTSGAYEQYF. Combining the CDR3 with reference TRBV28 and TRBJ2-7 gives the whole variable domain DVKVTQSSRYLVKRTGEKVFLECVQDMDHENMFWYRQDPGLGLRLIYFSYDVKMKEKGDIPEGYSVSREKKERFSLILESASTNQTSMYLCASSLTSGAYEQYFGPGTRLTVT.

This chain links TRBV6-5 with TRBJ2-1; 11 bases line up with TRBD2. V shed 2 bases and J 7 bases; nucleotides not matched to a gene: 4. Germline V gives CDR1 MNHEY, CDR2 SVGAGI. This CDR3 has 15 residues. The CDR3 spells CASSYLTSGVNEQFF. CDR3 sequence (DNA): TGTGCCAGCAGTTACCTGACTAGCGGGGTAAATGAGCAGTTCTTC.

The rearrangement uses TRBV5-1 and TRBJ2-7; 7 bases align to TRBD2. The CDR3 spans 16 residues. The J segment lost 2 bases and the V segment lost 0 bases, leaving 8 bases of the junction unmatched. From germline, CDR1 is SGHRS and CDR2 YFSETQ. The CDR3 coding sequence is TGCGCCAGCAGCTTGGGGCAAGCGGGGTTAACCTACGAGCAGTACTTC. Translating it yields CASSLGQAGLTYEQYF.

The rearrangement links TRBV29-1 to TRBJ2-5; 9 bases line up with TRBD1. V was clipped by 3 bases and J by 4 bases; unmatched bases: 6. Germline CDR1 is SQVTM and CDR2 is ANQGSEA. The CDR3 consists of 14 residues. The CDR3 reads CSVDQVTGGETQYF. CDR3 DNA sequence: TGCAGCGTTGATCAAGTGACAGGGGGAGAGACCCAGTACTTC.